This TCR beta chain was obtained from a study of beta chain features in type 1 diabetes. Overall study context: Patients and healthy donors were similar in age, gender and cell yields. Points from the study as a whole: Comparison showed that naive, central memory and Treg TCRB repertoires appeared more similar among patients than among healthy donors.

TCRB transcripts that were expressed got sequenced, as all of the isolated RNA had been reverse transcribed. Produced via immunoSEQ multiplex PCR; TCRdb's table is partial and in-frame only. Counted here are under 20,000 clones, 40% to 55% occurring once; the ten biggest clones make up under 0.6%. This clone was recorded a few times. Its antigen remains unidentified. Populations isolated by sorting all had purity greater than 95%. The CDR3 runs to 16 residues. The germline V gene encodes CDR1 SEHNR and CDR2 FQNEAQ (reference sequence). J was trimmed by 0 bases and V by 3 bases; bases with no gene match: 5.

The rearrangement links TRBV7-9 to TRBJ2-1, with 7 bases aligning to TRBD2. The TCR was taken from a woman aged 40 to 50 in good health. Specimen: stem cell memory CD4+ T cells from blood. The CDR3 is CASSFTLAVSYNEQFF. The CDR3 region has the DNA TGTGCCAGCAGCTTTACCCTAGCGGTCTCCTACAATGAGCAGTTCTTC.